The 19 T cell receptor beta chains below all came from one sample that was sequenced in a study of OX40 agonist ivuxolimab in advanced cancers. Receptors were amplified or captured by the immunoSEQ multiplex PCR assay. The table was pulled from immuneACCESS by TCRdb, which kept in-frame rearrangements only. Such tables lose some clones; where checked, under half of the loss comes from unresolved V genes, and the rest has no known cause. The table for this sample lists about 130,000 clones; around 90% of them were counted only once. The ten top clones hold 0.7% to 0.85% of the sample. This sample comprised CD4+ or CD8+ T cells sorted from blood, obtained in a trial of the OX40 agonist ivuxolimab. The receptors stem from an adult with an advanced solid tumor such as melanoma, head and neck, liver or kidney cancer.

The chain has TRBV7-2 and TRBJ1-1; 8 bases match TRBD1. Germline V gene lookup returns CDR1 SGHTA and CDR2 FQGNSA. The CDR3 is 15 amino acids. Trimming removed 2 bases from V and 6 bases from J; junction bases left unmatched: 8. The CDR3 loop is CASSLFQIQGAEAFF. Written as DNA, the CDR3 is TGTGCCAGCAGCTTATTCCAGATACAGGGGGCTGAAGCTTTCTTT. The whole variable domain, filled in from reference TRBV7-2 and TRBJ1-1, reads GAGVSQSPSNKVTEKGKDVELRCDPISGHTALYWYRQSLGQGLEFLIYFQGNSAPDKSGLPSDRFSAERTGGSVSTLTIQRTQQEDSAVYLCASSLFQIQGAEAFFGQGTRLTVV.

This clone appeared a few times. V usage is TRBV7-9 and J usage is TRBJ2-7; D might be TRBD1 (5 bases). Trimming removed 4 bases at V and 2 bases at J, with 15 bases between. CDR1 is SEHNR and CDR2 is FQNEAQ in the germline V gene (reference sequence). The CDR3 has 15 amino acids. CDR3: CASSSRVNPTYEQYF. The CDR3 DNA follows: TGTGCCAGCAGCTCCAGGGTTAACCCAACCTACGAGCAGTACTTC.

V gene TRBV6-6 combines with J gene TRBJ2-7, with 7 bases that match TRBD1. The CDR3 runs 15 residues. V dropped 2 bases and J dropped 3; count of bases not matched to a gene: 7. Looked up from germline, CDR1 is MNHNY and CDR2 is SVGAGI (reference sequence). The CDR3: CASSYGPGGVYEQYF. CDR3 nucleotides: TGTGCCAGCAGTTACGGGCCAGGGGGAGTCTACGAGCAGTACTTC.

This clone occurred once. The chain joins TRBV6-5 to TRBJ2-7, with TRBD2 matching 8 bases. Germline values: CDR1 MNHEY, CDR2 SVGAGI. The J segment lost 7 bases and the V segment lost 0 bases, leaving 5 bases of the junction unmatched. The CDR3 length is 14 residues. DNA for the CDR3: TGTGCCAGCAGTTACTCGGCGGGAGGTCGAGAGCAGTACTTC. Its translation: CASSYSAGGREQYF.

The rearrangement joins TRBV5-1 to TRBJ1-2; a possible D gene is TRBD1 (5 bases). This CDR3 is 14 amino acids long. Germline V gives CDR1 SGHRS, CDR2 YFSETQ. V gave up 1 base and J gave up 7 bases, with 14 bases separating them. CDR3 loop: CASSLRQGGAGYTF. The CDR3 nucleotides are TGCGCCAGCAGCTTGCGTCAGGGAGGGGCTGGCTACACCTTC.

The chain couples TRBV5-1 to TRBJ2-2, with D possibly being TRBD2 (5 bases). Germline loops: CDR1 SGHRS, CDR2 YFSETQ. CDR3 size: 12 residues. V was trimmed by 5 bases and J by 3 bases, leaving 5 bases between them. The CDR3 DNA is TGCGCCAGCAGGCGGGACACCGGGGAGCTGTTTTTT. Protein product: CASRRDTGELFF.

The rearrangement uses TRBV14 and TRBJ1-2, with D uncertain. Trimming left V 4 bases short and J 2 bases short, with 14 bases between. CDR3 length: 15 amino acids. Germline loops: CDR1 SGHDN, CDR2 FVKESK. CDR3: CASSPRTLRNYGYTF. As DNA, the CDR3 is TGTGCCAGCAGCCCTAGGACCCTAAGAAACTATGGCTACACCTTC. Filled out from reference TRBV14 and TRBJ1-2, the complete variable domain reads EAGVTQFPSHSVIEKGQTVTLRCDPISGHDNLYWYRRVMGKEIKFLLHFVKESKQDESGMPNNRFLAERTGGTYSTLKVQPAELEDSGVYFCASSPRTLRNYGYTFGSGTRLTVV.

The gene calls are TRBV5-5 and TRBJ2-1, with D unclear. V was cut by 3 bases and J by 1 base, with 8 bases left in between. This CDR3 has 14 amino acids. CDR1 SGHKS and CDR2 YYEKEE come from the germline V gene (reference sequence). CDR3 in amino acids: CASSWLQSYNEQFF. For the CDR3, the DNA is TGTGCCAGCAGCTGGCTCCAATCCTACAATGAGCAGTTCTTC.

This CDR3 reads CASSLSGNTEAFF. For the CDR3, the DNA is TGTGCCAGCAGCTTATCAGGGAACACTGAAGCTTTCTTT. The V call is TRBV7-9, the J call TRBJ1-1, with D hard to call. V lost 2 bases, J lost 1 base, and 5 bases lay in between. Germline lookup yields CDR1 SEHNR and CDR2 FQNEAQ (reference sequence). The CDR3 runs 13 residues. Based on the CDR3 plus reference TRBV7-9 and TRBJ1-1, the full variable domain is DTGVSQNPRHKITKRGQNVTFRCDPISEHNRLYWYRQTLGQGPEFLTYFQNEAQLEKSRLLSDRFSAERPKGSFSTLEIQRTEQGDSAMYLCASSLSGNTEAFFGQGTRLTVV.

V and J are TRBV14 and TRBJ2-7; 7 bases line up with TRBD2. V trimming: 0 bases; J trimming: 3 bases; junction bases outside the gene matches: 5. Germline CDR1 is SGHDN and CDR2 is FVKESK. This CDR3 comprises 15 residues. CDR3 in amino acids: CASSQDIQRGYEQYF. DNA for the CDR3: TGTGCCAGCAGCCAAGATATACAGCGGGGCTACGAGCAGTACTTC.

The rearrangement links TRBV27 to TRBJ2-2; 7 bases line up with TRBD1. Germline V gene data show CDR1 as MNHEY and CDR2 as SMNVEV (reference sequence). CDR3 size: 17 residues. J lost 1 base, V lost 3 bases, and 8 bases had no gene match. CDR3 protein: CASSLVFGTVNTGELFF. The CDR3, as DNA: TGTGCCAGCAGTTTGGTTTTTGGGACAGTGAACACCGGGGAGCTGTTTTTT.

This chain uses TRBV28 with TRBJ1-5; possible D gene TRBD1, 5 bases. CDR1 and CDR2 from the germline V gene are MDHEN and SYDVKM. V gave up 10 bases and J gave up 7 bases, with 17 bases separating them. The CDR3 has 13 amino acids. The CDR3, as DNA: TGTGCCATAACGGGACCCCTAAGGCAGCCCCAGCATTTT. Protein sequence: CAITGPLRQPQHF.

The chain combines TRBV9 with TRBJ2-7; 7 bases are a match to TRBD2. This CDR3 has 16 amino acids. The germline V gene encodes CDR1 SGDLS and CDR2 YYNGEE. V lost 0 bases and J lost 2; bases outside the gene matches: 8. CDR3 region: CASSVGGSKDTYEQYF. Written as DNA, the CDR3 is TGTGCCAGCAGCGTAGGCGGGAGCAAGGACACCTACGAGCAGTACTTC. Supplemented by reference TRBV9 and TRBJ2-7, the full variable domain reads DSGVTQTPKHLITATGQRVTLRCSPRSGDLSVYWYQQSLDQGLQFLIQYYNGEERAKGNILERFSAQQFPDLHSELNLSSLELGDSALYFCASSVGGSKDTYEQYFGPGTRLTVT.

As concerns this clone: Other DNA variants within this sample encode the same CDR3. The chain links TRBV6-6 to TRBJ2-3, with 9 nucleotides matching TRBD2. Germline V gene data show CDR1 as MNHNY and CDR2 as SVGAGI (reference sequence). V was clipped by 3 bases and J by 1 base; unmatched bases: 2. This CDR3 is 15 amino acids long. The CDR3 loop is CASSYSGRGTDTQYF. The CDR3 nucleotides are TGTGCCAGCAGTTATAGCGGGAGAGGCACAGATACGCAGTATTTT.

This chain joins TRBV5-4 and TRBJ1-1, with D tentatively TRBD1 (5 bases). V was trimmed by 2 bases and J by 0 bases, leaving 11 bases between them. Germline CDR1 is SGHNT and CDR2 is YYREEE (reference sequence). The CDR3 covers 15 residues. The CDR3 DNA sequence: TGTGCCAGCAGCTTAGGATGGGGACTGAACACTGAAGCTTTCTTT. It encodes CASSLGWGLNTEAFF.

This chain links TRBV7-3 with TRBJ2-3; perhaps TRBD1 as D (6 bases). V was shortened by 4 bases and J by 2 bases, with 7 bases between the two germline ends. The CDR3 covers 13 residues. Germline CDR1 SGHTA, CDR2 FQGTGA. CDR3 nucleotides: TGTGCCAGCAGCTCAGGGGTCACAGATACGCAGTATTTT. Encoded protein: CASSSGVTDTQYF.

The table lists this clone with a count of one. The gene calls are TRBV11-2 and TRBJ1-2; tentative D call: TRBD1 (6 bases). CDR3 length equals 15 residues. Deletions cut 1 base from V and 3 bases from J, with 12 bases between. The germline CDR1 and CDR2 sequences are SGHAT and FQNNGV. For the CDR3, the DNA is TGTGCCAGCAGCTTAGTCGGGGGGCCCCACTATGGCTACACCTTC. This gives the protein CASSLVGGPHYGYTF.

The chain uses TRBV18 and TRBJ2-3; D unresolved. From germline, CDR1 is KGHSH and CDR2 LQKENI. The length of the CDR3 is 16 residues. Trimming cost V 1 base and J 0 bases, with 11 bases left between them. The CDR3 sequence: CASSPRLTTSTDTQYF. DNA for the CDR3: TGTGCCAGCTCACCACGACTCACAACTAGCACAGATACGCAGTATTTT.

The CDR3 region is CASETGASGRGEQFF. Here the CDR3 DNA reads TGTGCCAGCGAAACCGGGGCTAGCGGGAGGGGTGAGCAGTTCTTC. The chain employs TRBV7-3 and TRBJ2-1; 12 bases agree with TRBD2. In germline, CDR1 is SGHTA, CDR2 FQGTGA. The CDR3 length is 15 residues. J was trimmed by 9 bases and V by 8 bases; bases with no gene match: 11.